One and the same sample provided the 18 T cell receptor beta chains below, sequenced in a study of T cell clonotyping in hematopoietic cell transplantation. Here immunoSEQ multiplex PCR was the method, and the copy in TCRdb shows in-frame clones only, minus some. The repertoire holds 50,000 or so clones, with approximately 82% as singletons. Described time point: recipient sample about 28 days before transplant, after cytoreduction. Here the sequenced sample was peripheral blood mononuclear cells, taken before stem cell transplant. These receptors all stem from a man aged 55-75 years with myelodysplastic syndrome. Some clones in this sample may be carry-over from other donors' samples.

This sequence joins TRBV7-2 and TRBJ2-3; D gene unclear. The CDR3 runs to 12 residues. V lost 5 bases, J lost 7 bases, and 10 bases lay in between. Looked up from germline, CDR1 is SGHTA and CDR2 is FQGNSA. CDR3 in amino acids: CASSQDGYTQYF. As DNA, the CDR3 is TGTGCCAGCAGCCAAGACGGCTATACGCAGTATTTT.

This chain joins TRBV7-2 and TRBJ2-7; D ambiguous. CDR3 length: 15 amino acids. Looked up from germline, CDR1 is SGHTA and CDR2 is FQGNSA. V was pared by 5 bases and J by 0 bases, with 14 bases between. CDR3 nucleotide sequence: TGTGCCAGCAGCCAGTCGGGCCAGGCCTCCTACGAGCAGTACTTC. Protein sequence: CASSQSGQASYEQYF.

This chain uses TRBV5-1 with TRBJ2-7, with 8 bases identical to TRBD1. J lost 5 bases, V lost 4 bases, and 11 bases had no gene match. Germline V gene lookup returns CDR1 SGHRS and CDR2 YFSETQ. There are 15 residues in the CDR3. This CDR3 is CASSRLGQGANEQYF. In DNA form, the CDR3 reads TGCGCCAGCAGCCGACTAGGGCAGGGGGCAAACGAGCAGTACTTC.

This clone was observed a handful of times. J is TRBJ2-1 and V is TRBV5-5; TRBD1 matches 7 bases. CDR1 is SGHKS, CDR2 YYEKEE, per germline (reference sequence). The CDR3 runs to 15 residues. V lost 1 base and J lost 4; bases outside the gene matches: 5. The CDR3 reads CASSLSGQSYNEQFF. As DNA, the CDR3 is TGTGCCAGCAGCTTGTCGGGACAGTCATACAATGAGCAGTTCTTC.

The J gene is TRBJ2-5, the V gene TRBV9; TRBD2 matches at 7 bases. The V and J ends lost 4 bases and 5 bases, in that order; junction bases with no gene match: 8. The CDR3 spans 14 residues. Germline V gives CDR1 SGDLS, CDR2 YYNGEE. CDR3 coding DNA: TGTGCCAGCAGCTCGCACGGGGGGTTGGAGACCCAGTACTTC. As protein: CASSSHGGLETQYF.

The CDR3 sequence is CASSQVDRGTEAFF. DNA for the CDR3: TGCGCCAGCAGCCAAGTCGACAGGGGCACTGAAGCTTTCTTT. The gene calls are TRBV5-1 and TRBJ1-1; 8 nucleotides align to TRBD1. The ends lost 4 bases at V and 4 bases at J; junction bases unmatched: 6. The CDR3 loop spans 14 amino acids. Germline-derived CDR1 and CDR2 are SGHRS and YFSETQ.

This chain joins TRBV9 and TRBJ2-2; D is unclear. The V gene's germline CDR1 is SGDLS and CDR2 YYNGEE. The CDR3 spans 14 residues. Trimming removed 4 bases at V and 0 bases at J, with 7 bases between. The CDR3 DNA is TGTGCCAGCAGCCCAACCCCGAACACCGGGGAGCTGTTTTTT. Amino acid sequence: CASSPTPNTGELFF.

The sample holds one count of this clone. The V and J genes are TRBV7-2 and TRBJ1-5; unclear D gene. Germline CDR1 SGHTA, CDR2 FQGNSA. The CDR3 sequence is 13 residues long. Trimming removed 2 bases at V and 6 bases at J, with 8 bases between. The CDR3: CASSLKGSQPQHF. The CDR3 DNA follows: TGTGCCAGCAGCTTAAAAGGAAGTCAGCCCCAGCATTTT.

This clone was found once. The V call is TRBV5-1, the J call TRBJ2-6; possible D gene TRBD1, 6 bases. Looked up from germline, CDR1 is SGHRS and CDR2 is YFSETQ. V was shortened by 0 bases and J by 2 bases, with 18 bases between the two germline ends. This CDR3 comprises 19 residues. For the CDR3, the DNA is TGCGCCAGCAGCTTGGAGGGGGTAGGAATGGGAACTGGGGCCAACGTCCTGACTTTC. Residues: CASSLEGVGMGTGANVLTF.

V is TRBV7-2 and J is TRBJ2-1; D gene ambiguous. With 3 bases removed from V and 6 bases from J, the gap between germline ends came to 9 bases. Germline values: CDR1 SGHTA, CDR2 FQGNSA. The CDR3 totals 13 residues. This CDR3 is CASSFGRLNEQFF. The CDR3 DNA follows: TGTGCCAGCAGCTTCGGGCGCCTCAATGAGCAGTTCTTC.

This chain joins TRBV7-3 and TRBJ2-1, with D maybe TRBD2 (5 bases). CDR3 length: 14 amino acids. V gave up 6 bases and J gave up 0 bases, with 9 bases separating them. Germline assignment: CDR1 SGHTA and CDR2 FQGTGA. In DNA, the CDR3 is TGTGCCAGCAGTTCGGGGAGCTCCTACAATGAGCAGTTCTTC. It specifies CASSSGSSYNEQFF.

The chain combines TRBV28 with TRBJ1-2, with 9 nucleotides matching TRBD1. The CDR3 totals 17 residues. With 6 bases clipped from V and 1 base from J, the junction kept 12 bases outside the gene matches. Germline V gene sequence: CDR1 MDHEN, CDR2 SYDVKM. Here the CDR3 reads CASSPPMGQGINYGYTF. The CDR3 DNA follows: TGTGCCAGCAGCCCTCCAATGGGACAGGGTATTAACTATGGCTACACCTTC.

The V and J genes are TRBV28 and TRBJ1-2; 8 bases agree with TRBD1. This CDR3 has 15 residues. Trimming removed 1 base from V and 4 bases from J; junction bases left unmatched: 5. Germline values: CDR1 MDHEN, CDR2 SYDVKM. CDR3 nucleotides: TGTGCCAGCAGTTTATCCTGGACAGGGCTCTATGGCTACACCTTC. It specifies CASSLSWTGLYGYTF.

CDR3 sequence (DNA): TGTGCCAGCAGTTATATTAGTGGTACTGAAGCTTTCTTT. This encodes CASSYISGTEAFF. This chain links TRBV6-5 with TRBJ1-1; D remains unclear. The length of the CDR3 is 13 residues. Germline V lookup: CDR1 MNHEY, CDR2 SVGAGI. Trimming shortened V by 3 bases and J by 5 bases, and 10 bases separated the two germline ends.

The CDR3 protein is CASSLFPLGTGLTYEQYF. CDR3 in DNA: TGCGCCAGCAGCTTGTTCCCGCTCGGGACAGGGCTAACCTACGAGCAGTACTTC. This chain connects TRBV5-1 to TRBJ2-7; 9 bases are shared with TRBD1. The CDR3 extends over 18 amino acids. The germline gives CDR1 SGHRS, CDR2 YFSETQ. Trimming at V came to 1 base and at J to 2 bases, leaving 13 bases not matched to a gene.

CDR3 loop: CSATSGVEQYF. In DNA, the CDR3 is TGCAGTGCTACCTCAGGGGTCGAGCAGTACTTC. The V gene is TRBV20-1, the J gene TRBJ2-7; D may be TRBD1 (6 bases). The V gene's germline CDR1 is DFQATT and CDR2 SNEGSKA (reference sequence). V was clipped by 4 bases and J by 6 bases, with 10 bases between them. This CDR3 spans 11 amino acids.

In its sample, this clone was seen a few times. The CDR3 nucleotides read TGTGCCAGTAACGCTAACTATGGCTACACCTTC. Translated, it gives CASNANYGYTF. The chain is built from TRBV19 and TRBJ1-2, with unresolved D. In germline, CDR1 is LNHDA, CDR2 SQIVND (reference sequence). V was clipped by 7 bases and J by 0 bases, with 3 bases between them. This CDR3 contains 11 residues.

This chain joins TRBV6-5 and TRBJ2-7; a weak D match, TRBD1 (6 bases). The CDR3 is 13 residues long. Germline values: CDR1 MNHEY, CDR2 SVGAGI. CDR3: CATTRDTSYEQYF. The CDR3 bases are TGTGCTACTACCAGGGACACCTCCTACGAGCAGTACTTC.